The next 18 T cell receptor beta chains were all read from a single sample in a study of shared clonotypes between healthy human individuals. Clones were sequenced by immunoSEQ multiplex PCR, and TCRdb holds only the in-frame ones, with some missing. The sample lists around 510,000 clones; around 77% were seen once. Sequences were obtained from PBMCs. The origin of the receptors is a middle-aged woman in good health. Some clones in this sample may be carry-over from other donors' samples.

This chain connects TRBV2 to TRBJ2-2; D possibly corresponds to TRBD2 (6 bases). V lost 7 bases, J lost 2 bases, and 17 bases lay in between. The CDR3 consists of 16 residues. The germline gives CDR1 SNHLY, CDR2 FYNNEI. CDR3 loop: CASTRSPSENTGELFF. Here the CDR3 DNA reads TGTGCCAGCACCCGATCGCCTAGCGAAAACACCGGGGAGCTGTTTTTT.

This clone showed up just a few times. The chain links TRBV11-2 to TRBJ2-5; D is possibly TRBD1 or TRBD2 (6 bases each). TRBJ2-7 explains the end of the DNA better; the J call may be wrong. Germline loops: CDR1 SGHAT, CDR2 FQNNGV. This CDR3 contains 17 residues. In nucleotides, the CDR3 is TGTGCCAGCAGCACCAGCCGGGGGCGGAAAAGCTCCTACGAGCAGTACTTC. This translates into CASSTSRGRKSSYEQYF.

V is TRBV7-9 and J is TRBJ2-3, with TRBD2 identical over 9 bases. CDR1 is SEHNR, CDR2 FQNEAQ, per germline (reference sequence). V shed 4 bases, J shed 5 bases, and the junction held 19 bases outside the gene matches. The CDR3 has 19 residues. The DNA of the CDR3 is TGTGCCAGCAGCTGGCCCGAAGCTAGCGGGGCCAATCTCAAAGATACGCAGTATTTT. Translation gives CASSWPEASGANLKDTQYF.

As DNA, the CDR3 is TGTGCCAGCACCATGGGGGGGGCCAAGCGGGCTGAAGCTTTCTTT. Its protein product is CASTMGGAKRAEAFF. This chain joins TRBV7-9 and TRBJ1-1, with a tentative D call TRBD1 (6 bases). V was pared by 7 bases and J by 6 bases, with 21 bases between. The germline gives CDR1 SEHNR, CDR2 FQNEAQ (reference sequence). CDR3 length: 15 amino acids.

This clone has more than one count but fewer than ten. Other nucleotide sequences from this sample produce the same CDR3. The chain is built from TRBV29-1 and TRBJ1-5; D is undetermined. Germline CDR1 SQVTM, CDR2 ANQGSEA. The CDR3 extends over 13 amino acids. Trimming removed 3 bases at V and 4 bases at J, with 10 bases between. CDR3 DNA: TGCAGCGTTGAGGCAGAGCCGAATCAGCCCCAGCATTTT. This encodes CSVEAEPNQPQHF.

The gene calls are TRBV19 and TRBJ2-7; no reliable D call. CDR1 and CDR2 from the germline V gene are LNHDA and SQIVND (reference sequence). This CDR3 has 14 amino acids. V gave up 4 bases and J gave up 0 bases, with 10 bases separating them. CDR3 amino acids: CASSNAANSYEQYF. CDR3 sequence (DNA): TGTGCCAGTAGTAACGCAGCGAACTCCTACGAGCAGTACTTC.

The CDR3 loop reads CASSFRSGSSYEQYF. CDR3 DNA: TGTGCCAGCAGCTTTCGTAGCGGGAGCTCCTACGAGCAGTACTTC. This chain joins TRBV7-2 and TRBJ2-7; the match to TRBD2 covers 9 bases. Germline CDR1 and CDR2: SGHTA and FQGNSA. J was trimmed by 0 bases and V by 3 bases; bases with no gene match: 3. The CDR3 consists of 15 residues.

Only a few counts were recorded for this clone. The chain recombines TRBV6-6 with TRBJ1-4; 7 nucleotides match TRBD1. The germline V gene has CDR1 MNHNY and CDR2 SVGAGI (reference sequence). Trimming at V came to 6 bases and at J to 11 bases, leaving 6 bases not matched to a gene. The CDR3 has 12 residues. DNA of the CDR3: TGTGCCAGCAGAACGACAGGGTGGAAACTGTTTTTT. Translating gives CASRTTGWKLFF.

In the case of this clone: A far larger clone lies a single base away; this is likely a read error. V usage is TRBV7-9 and J usage is TRBJ1-1; D remains ambiguous. Germline CDR1 and CDR2: SEHNR and FQNEAQ (reference sequence). The CDR3 runs 13 residues. DNA for the CDR3: TGTGCCGGCAGCTTACTGGTAAACCGGGAAGCTTTCTTT. Protein sequence: CAGSLLVNREAFF.

The rearrangement joins TRBV7-9 to TRBJ1-4; TRBD1 matches at 7 bases. Germline CDR1 is SEHNR and CDR2 is FQNEAQ (reference sequence). There are 16 residues in the CDR3. V trimming: 4 bases; J trimming: 6 bases; junction bases outside the gene matches: 11. The CDR3, as DNA: TGTGCCAGCAGCTACACGCTGACAGGGTGGGATGAAAAACTGTTTTTT. Translated, it gives CASSYTLTGWDEKLFF.

This sequence joins TRBV10-2 and TRBJ1-5; D remains ambiguous. Looked up from germline, CDR1 is WSHSY and CDR2 is SAAADI. Trimming took off 0 bases at V and 6 bases at J, with 12 bases between the two ends. The CDR3 is 15 amino acids. CDR3 nucleotides: TGCGCCAGCAGTGAGTCGACCCCGGCCAGTCAGCCCCAGCATTTT. It is translated as CASSESTPASQPQHF.

This chain links TRBV5-1 with TRBJ2-1; TRBD2 aligns across 8 bases. The junction had 8 bases not matched to a gene; V was cut back by 2 bases and J by 7 bases. CDR3 size: 15 residues. The germline gives CDR1 SGHRS, CDR2 YFSETQ. The CDR3: CASSFQAGALNEQFF. CDR3 coding DNA: TGCGCCAGCAGCTTCCAAGCGGGAGCCTTGAATGAGCAGTTCTTC.

V usage is TRBV9 and J usage is TRBJ2-1; TRBD2 aligns across 8 bases. Germline V gene lookup returns CDR1 SGDLS and CDR2 YYNGEE. The CDR3 spans 16 residues. Trimming took 3 bases from V and 3 from J; bases not matched to a gene: 8. CDR3 sequence reads: CASSGGLAKNYNEQFF. The CDR3 nucleotides read TGTGCCAGCAGCGGCGGACTAGCCAAGAACTACAATGAGCAGTTCTTC.

This clone was observed a few times. The genes are TRBV19 and TRBJ1-1; D not resolved. V dropped 6 bases and J dropped 2 bases, with 7 bases sitting between them. The germline CDR1 and CDR2 sequences are LNHDA and SQIVND (reference sequence). CDR3 size: 12 residues. The CDR3 bases are TGTGCCAGTAGGGCGTACAACACTGAAGCTTTCTTT. Translated, it gives CASRAYNTEAFF.

CDR3 loop: CASSMLPGALNQPQHF. The CDR3 nucleotides are TGTGCCAGTAGTATGCTCCCAGGGGCCCTCAATCAGCCCCAGCATTTT. The chain combines TRBV19 with TRBJ1-5; perhaps TRBD1 as D (6 bases). V lost 3 bases, J lost 3 bases, and 15 bases lay in between. From germline, CDR1 is LNHDA and CDR2 SQIVND (reference sequence). This CDR3 contains 16 residues.

Concerning this clone itself: It differs at one base from a far larger clone, so likely a read error. The same CDR3 can be traced to other DNA sequences in this sample. The chain recombines TRBV30 with TRBJ2-1, with 7 nucleotides matching TRBD1. The V segment lost 0 bases and the J segment 7 bases; nucleotides outside the gene matches: 9. CDR1 is GTSNPN, CDR2 SVGIG, per germline (reference sequence). CDR3 length: 15 amino acids. The CDR3 is CAWSVPQGVRNEQFF. As DNA, the CDR3 is TGTGCCTGGAGTGTTCCCCAGGGGGTCCGAAATGAGCAGTTCTTC.

Notes on this clone: One junction end disagrees with the germline gene, perhaps due to a read error. The chain uses TRBV6-5 and TRBJ2-7; 12 positions agree with TRBD1. CDR1 is MNHEY and CDR2 is SVGAGI in the germline V gene. The CDR3 has 15 amino acids. The CDR3 DNA reads TGTGCCAGCAGTCACTCCGGGACAGGGGGCGACGAGCAGTACTTC. This gives the protein CASSHSGTGGDEQYF.

The CDR3 spells CAWKGPGYEQYF. CDR3 coding DNA: TGTGCCTGGAAGGGGCCCGGATACGAGCAGTACTTC. This rearrangement joins TRBV30 to TRBJ2-7; TRBD1 is a possible D gene (5 bases). Germline V gene data show CDR1 as GTSNPN and CDR2 as SVGIG (reference sequence). The CDR3 has 12 amino acids. V was pared by 4 bases and J by 4 bases, with 11 bases between.